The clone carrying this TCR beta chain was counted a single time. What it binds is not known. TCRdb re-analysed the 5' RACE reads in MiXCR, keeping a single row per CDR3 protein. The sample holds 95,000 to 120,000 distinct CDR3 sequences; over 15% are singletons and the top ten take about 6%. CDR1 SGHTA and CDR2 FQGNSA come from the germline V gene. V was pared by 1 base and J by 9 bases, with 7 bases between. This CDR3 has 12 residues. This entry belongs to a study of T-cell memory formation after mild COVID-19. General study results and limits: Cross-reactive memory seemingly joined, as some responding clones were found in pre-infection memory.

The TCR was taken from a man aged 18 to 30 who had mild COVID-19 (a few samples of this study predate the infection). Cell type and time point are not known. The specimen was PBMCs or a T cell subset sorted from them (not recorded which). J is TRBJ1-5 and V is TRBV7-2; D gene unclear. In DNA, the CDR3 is TGTGCCAGCAGCTTAGACGAGGCGCCCCAGCATTTT. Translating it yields CASSLDEAPQHF.